The rows below give T cell receptor beta chains drawn from one sample of a study of shared clonotypes between healthy human individuals. The data were produced by immunoSEQ multiplex PCR, yet TCRdb's version contains in-frame clones alone and is incomplete. This sample yields hundreds of thousands of clones, of which roughly 94% are seen a single time; approximately 24% belongs to the top ten. Material: naive CD8+ T cells sorted from blood. Receptors were obtained from a man aged 25-40 years in good health. The CDR3 runs from the conserved cysteine through the conserved F or W. A D gene is named only where the DNA matches it firmly. Size is omitted from some rows. Given values are once, few, many or a class for expanded clones.

J gene: TRBJ2-1; D gene: NA; V gene: TRBV28; clone size: NA; CDR3 protein: CASIPLAARRDEQFF; CDR3 DNA: TGTGCCAGCATCCCCCTGGCTGCCCGTCGTGATGAGCAGTTCTTC
J gene: TRBJ1-1; D gene: NA; V gene: TRBV14; clone size: many; CDR3 protein: CASSQGGALNTEAFF; CDR3 DNA: TGTGCCAGCAGCCAAGGAGGGGCATTGAACACTGAAGCTTTCTTT
J gene: TRBJ2-3; D gene: TRBD2; V gene: TRBV9; clone size: NA; CDR3 protein: CASLLAEFTVTQYF; CDR3 DNA: TGTGCCAGCCTTCTAGCGGAATTCACAGTTACGCAGTATTTT
J gene: TRBJ2-1; D gene: NA; V gene: TRBV27; clone size: NA; CDR3 protein: CASSKVGVINEQFF; CDR3 DNA: TGTGCCAGCAGTAAAGTGGGAGTAATCAATGAGCAGTTCTTC
J gene: TRBJ1-3; D gene: NA; V gene: TRBV28; clone size: NA; CDR3 protein: CASSLIDSGNTIYF; CDR3 DNA: TGTGCCAGCAGTTTAATAGACTCTGGAAACACCATATATTTT
J gene: TRBJ2-7; D gene: NA; V gene: TRBV14; clone size: NA; CDR3 protein: CASSQLGGSLHEQYF; CDR3 DNA: TGTGCCAGCAGCCAATTAGGAGGGAGCCTCCACGAGCAGTACTTC
J gene: TRBJ2-1; D gene: TRBD2; V gene: TRBV7-9; clone size: NA; CDR3 protein: CASSLGLAGGSEQFF; CDR3 DNA: TGTGCCAGCAGCCTAGGACTAGCGGGAGGAAGTGAGCAGTTCTTC
J gene: TRBJ2-3; D gene: TRBD1; V gene: TRBV11-2; clone size: NA; CDR3 protein: CASSSTPDRGYTDTQYF; CDR3 DNA: TGTGCCAGCAGCTCGACACCGGACAGGGGATACACAGATACGCAGTATTTT
J gene: TRBJ2-7; D gene: TRBD2; V gene: TRBV6-1; clone size: NA; CDR3 protein: CASSERTSGTPKWEQYF; CDR3 DNA: TGTGCCAGCAGTGAACGGACTAGCGGGACCCCAAAGTGGGAGCAGTACTTC
J gene: TRBJ2-7; D gene: NA; V gene: TRBV5-1; clone size: NA; CDR3 protein: CASSFTSSFYEQYF; CDR3 DNA: TGCGCCAGCAGCTTTACTAGCAGCTTCTACGAGCAGTACTTC
J gene: TRBJ2-7; D gene: NA; V gene: TRBV6-1; clone size: NA; CDR3 protein: CASNYYGGVYEQYF; CDR3 DNA: TGTGCCAGTAACTACTATGGCGGAGTCTACGAGCAGTACTTC
J gene: TRBJ1-1; D gene: NA; V gene: TRBV25-1; clone size: NA; CDR3 protein: CASSGVGLNTEAFF; CDR3 DNA: TGTGCCAGCAGCGGGGTTGGGCTCAACACTGAAGCTTTCTTT
J gene: TRBJ2-2; D gene: TRBD1; V gene: TRBV25-1; clone size: NA; CDR3 protein: CASARGQASIGELFF; CDR3 DNA: TGTGCCAGCGCACGGGGACAGGCCTCGATCGGGGAGCTGTTTTTT
J gene: TRBJ2-1; D gene: NA; V gene: TRBV7-3; clone size: NA; CDR3 protein: CASSLSEQFF; CDR3 DNA: TGTGCCAGCAGCTTAAGTGAGCAGTTCTTC
J gene: TRBJ2-2; D gene: TRBD2; V gene: TRBV7-9; clone size: NA; CDR3 protein: CASSNSGRAVGELFF; CDR3 DNA: TGTGCCAGCAGCAATAGCGGGAGGGCCGTCGGGGAGCTGTTTTTT
J gene: TRBJ2-3; D gene: NA; V gene: TRBV7-9; clone size: NA; CDR3 protein: CASSPIVGDTQYF; CDR3 DNA: TGTGCCAGCAGCCCCATAGTAGGAGATACGCAGTATTTT
J gene: TRBJ2-1; D gene: TRBD2; V gene: TRBV29-1; clone size: once; CDR3 protein: CSVVGGSVNEQFF; CDR3 DNA: TGCAGCGTTGTGGGAGGGTCGGTGAATGAGCAGTTCTTC
J gene: TRBJ2-1; D gene: NA; V gene: TRBV5-1; clone size: NA; CDR3 protein: CASSSRVPEMDEQFF; CDR3 DNA: TGCGCCAGCAGCTCCCGGGTTCCTGAGATGGATGAGCAGTTCTTC